This TCR beta chain was profiled in a study of blood T cells in healthy people across ages (dated by TCRdb to 2014 to 2015). Broadly, across the study: Template switching captured roughly one uniquely barcoded TCR beta cDNA molecule per two T cells in model experiments. Four age groups were formed from the donors: young (average approximately 15 years), middle-aged (around 37), aged (around 62) and long-lived (more than 75). For two donors (one aged 18 to 29 and one aged 80 or older), the study analyzed two additional independent replicas of 1 million unique cDNA reads from the same blood draw. To track age-related changes in TCR beta repertoire diversity, the study relied on deep sequencing normalized with unique cDNA molecular identifiers. Donors of different ages were randomly distributed across sequencing lanes to avoid experimental bias.

This clonotype was observed a handful of times. Its antigen target is currently unknown. Per-base quality was not reported, and no clone a single base away is much larger than it. The cysteine opens and the phenylalanine closes a CDR3 of 20 amino acids. This entry keeps only the CDR3 DNA: 60 bases, framed from base 1. The junction carries 18 bases between V and J, which are trimmed by 0 bases and 0 bases respectively. From the germline V gene, CDR1 is MGHDK and CDR2 is SYGVNS. The library was produced with 5' RACE. The instrument was an Illumina HiSeq 2500. A second roughly 6 to 11 cycle PCR used a sample-barcoded 5' primer and a J-beta primer mix. A template-switch 5' adaptor carrying 12 random nucleotides introduced a unique molecular identifier onto each TCR beta cDNA molecule. Each sample yielded at least 3 million CDR3-containing paired-end reads. First-strand cDNA synthesis was performed from all RNA using the Mint cDNA synthesis kit, with priming by a TRBC-specific oligonucleotide. After uracil-DNA glycosylase treatment, a first 18-cycle PCR used universal primers M1SS and BC2_uni_R on all cDNA. The original methods were these. For normalization, 1 million high-quality reads, each with a distinct molecular identifier, were randomly selected from each sample. Instead of being binned into consensus sequences, reads that shared molecular identifiers were thrown out. CDR3 identification, clonotype clustering and error correction used MiTCR with a Q25 quality threshold and the strictest error-elimination algorithm. Lower-bound total TCR beta diversity was estimated with a nonparametric unseen species model using Euler transformation. TCRdb handled the public reads itself, with Q25 trimming in fastp and clone calling in MiXCR, and kept productive beta chains. Merged by CDR3 protein, the rows form single entries marked with the most common genes and DNA. The V and J calls come from TCRdb's annotation, not from the publication. This sample comprises roughly 1.6 million distinct CDR3 sequences, around 35% of them detected only once. Of the sample, about 11% is held by the ten largest clones.

General conclusions and limits of the study: Compared with the aged group, the long-lived group had more naive CD4+ T cells, fewer expanded clones and increased TCR diversity, suggesting age selection. Estimates of total diversity based on one million sequenced T cells were regarded as lower bounds and as underestimates. Observed TCR beta diversity per million T cells fell roughly linearly with age, and a significant reduction was already apparent by age roughly 40. There was a strong correlation between observed TCR beta diversity and the percentage of naive T cells measured by flow cytometry. Donor CMV infection status was unknown, potentially confounding age-related changes in expanded clonotypes. Because profiling used bulk unsorted PBMCs, naive and antigen-experienced compartments could not be compared conclusively.

The donors were roughly 40 Caucasian individuals from Russia, aged roughly 6 to 90 years, who were systemically healthy. Each donor gave ten milliliters of peripheral blood, collected into EDTA-treated Vacutainer tubes. PBMCs were isolated by Ficoll-Paque density-gradient centrifugation, with at least 7 million obtained per sample. Total RNA, at least 5.5 micrograms per sample, was extracted from PBMCs with Trizol reagent. For every donor, an aliquot of PBMCs went through flow cytometry to measure the percentages of naive CD45RAhigh/CD27high T cells. Input material: blood. The receptor comes from a woman in her 30s in good health. This chain joins TRBV25-1 to TRBJ1-6, with an unclear D gene assignment. The DNA reads as follows: TGTGCCAGCAGTGAATACCCTCAACTCTCCGGGAGCTCCTATAATTCACCCCTCCACTTT. It encodes CASSEYPQLSGSSYNSPLHF.